This T cell receptor (beta chain) stems from a study of CD8 T cells in ankylosing spondylitis. General study results and limits: Made up of eight highly homologous variants, a TCR beta motif appeared characteristic of ankylosing spondylitis blood.

TCRdb re-called the 5' RACE reads with MiXCR, one entry per CDR3 protein. Of more than 600,000 distinct CDR3 sequences detected, around a fifth appear once; the ten largest clones hold under 20%. This clonotype appeared a few times. The antigen is undetermined. This clonotype originated in a male donor with ankylosing spondylitis. The sample consisted of blood, either unsorted or a sorted T cell fraction (not recorded which).

CDR3 in amino acids: CASSPRGDNEQFF. Written as DNA, the CDR3 is TGTGCCAGCAGTCCTCGGGGGGACAATGAGCAGTTCTTC. V is TRBV18 and J is TRBJ2-1; 7 positions agree with TRBD2. V lost 8 bases, J lost 5 bases, and 6 bases stayed unmatched. The CDR3 has 13 residues. From germline, CDR1 is KGHSH and CDR2 LQKENI.